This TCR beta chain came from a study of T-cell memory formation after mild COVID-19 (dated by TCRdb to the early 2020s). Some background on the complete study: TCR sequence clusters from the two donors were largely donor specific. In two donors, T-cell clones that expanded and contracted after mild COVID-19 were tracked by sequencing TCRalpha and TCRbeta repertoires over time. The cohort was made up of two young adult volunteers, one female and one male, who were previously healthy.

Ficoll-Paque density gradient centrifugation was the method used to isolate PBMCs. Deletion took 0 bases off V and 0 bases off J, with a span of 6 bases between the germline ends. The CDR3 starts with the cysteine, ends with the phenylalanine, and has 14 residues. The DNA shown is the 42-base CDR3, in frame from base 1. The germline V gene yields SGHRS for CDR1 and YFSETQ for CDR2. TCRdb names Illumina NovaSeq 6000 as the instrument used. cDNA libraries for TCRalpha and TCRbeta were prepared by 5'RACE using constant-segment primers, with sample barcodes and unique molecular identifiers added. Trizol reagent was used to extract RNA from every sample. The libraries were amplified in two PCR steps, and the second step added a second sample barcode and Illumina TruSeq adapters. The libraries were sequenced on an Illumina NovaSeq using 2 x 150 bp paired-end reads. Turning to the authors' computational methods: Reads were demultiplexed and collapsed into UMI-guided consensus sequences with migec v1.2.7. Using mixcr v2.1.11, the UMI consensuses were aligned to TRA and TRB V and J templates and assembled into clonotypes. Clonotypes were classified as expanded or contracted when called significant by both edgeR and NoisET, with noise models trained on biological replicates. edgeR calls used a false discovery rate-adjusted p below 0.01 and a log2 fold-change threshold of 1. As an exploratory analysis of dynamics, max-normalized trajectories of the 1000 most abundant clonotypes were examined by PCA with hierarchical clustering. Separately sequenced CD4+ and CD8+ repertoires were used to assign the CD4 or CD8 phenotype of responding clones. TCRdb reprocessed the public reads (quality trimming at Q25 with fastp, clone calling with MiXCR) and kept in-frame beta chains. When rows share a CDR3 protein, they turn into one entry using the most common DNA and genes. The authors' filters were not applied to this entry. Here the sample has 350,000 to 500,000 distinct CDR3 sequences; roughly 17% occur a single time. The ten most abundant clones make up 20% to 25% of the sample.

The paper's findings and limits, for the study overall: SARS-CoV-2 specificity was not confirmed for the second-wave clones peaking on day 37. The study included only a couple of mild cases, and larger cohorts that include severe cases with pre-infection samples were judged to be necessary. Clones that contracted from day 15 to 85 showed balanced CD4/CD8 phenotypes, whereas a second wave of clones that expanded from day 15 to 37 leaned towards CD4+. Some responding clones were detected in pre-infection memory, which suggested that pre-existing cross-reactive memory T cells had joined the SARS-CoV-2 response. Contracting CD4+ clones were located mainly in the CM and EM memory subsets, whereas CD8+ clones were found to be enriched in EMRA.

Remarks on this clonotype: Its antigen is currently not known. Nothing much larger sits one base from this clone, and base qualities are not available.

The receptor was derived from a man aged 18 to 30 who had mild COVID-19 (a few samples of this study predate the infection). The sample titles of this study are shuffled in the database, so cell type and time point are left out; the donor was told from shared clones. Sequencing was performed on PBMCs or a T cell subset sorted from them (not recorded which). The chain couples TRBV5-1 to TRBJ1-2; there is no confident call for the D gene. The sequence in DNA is TGCGCCAGCAGCTTGGACACCCCTAACTATGGCTACACCTTC. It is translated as CASSLDTPNYGYTF.